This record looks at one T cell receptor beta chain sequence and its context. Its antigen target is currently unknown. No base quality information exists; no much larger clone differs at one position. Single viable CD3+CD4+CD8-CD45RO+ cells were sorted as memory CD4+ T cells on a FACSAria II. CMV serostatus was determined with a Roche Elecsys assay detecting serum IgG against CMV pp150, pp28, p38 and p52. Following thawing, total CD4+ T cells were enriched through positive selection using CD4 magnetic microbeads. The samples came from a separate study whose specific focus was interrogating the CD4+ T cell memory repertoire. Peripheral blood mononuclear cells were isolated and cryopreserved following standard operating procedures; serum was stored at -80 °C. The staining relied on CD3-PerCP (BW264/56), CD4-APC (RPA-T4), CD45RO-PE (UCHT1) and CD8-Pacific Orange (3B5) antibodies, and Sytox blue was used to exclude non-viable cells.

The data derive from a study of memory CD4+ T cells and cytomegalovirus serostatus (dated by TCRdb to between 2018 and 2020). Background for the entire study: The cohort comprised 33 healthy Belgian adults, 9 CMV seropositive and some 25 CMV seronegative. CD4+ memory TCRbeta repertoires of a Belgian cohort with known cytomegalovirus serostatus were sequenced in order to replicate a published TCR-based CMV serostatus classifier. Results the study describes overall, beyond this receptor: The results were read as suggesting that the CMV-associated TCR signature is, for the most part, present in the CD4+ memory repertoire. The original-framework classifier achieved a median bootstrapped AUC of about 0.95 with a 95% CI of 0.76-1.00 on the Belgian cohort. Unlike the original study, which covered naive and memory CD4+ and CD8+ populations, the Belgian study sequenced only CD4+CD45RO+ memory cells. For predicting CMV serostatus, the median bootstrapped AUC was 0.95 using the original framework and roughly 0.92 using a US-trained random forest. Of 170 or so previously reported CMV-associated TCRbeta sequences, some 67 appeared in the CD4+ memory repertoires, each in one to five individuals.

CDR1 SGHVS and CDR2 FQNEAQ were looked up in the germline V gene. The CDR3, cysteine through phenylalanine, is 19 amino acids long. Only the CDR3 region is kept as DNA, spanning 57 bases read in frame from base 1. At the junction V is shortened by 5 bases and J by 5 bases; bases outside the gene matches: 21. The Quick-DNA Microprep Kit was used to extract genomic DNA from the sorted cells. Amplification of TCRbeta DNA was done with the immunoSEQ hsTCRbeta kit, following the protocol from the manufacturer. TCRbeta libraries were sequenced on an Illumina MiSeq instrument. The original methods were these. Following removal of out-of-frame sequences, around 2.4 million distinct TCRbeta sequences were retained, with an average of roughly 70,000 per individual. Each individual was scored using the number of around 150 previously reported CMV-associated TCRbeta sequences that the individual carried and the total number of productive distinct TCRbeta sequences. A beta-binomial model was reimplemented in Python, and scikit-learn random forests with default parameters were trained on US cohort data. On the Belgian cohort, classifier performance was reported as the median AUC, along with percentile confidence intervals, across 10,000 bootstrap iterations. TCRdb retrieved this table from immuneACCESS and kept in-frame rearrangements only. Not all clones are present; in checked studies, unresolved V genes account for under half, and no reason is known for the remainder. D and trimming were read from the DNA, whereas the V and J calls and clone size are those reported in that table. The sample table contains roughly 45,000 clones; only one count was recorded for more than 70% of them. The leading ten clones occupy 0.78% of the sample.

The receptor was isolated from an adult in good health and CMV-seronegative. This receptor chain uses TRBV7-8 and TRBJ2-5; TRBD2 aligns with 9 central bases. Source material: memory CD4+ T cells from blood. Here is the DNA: TGTGCCAGCAGCCCCTATCGAGTCGGGAGCGGGGGGATTGGGGAGACCCAGTACTTC. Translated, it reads CASSPYRVGSGGIGETQYF.